The sequence of this TCR beta chain was determined in a study of blood T cell repertoires in COVID-19. Across the study: There were acute and convalescent COVID-19 samples, and they came from the United States, Italy and Spain. T cells, B-cell-depleted T cells, or PBMCs supplied cDNA or gDNA.

V lost 4 bases and J lost 6, with 7 bases in between. The germline V gene has CDR1 SGHAT and CDR2 FQDESV (reference sequence). The CDR3 totals 12 residues. This clone appeared a few times. The assay was immunoSEQ multiplex PCR, and TCRdb's table has in-frame clones only and misses some. The table includes 250,000 or so clones, about 91% detected once. Material for sequencing was peripheral blood. The source is a woman in her twenties or thirties with COVID-19, enrolled during active disease. This chain connects TRBV11-1 to TRBJ2-1; D is ambiguous. In DNA, the CDR3 is TGTGCCAGCAGCTACCAGCGCAATGAGCAGTTCTTC. The encoded protein is CASSYQRNEQFF.